Below are 20 T cell receptor beta chains sequenced from a single sample in a study of blood T cell repertoires in COVID-19 (dated by TCRdb to about 2020). Library method: the immunoSEQ multiplex PCR assay. TCRdb re-hosts the immuneACCESS table, in-frame sequences only. Its copies lack some clones; in the studies checked, an unresolved V gene accounts for under half of them, and the cause for the rest is not known. The sample records about 220,000 clones, around 87% of which are singletons. The ten largest clones represent 3.5% of the sample. The material sequenced was PBMCs or T cells enriched from blood (not recorded which). The receptors here all came from a woman aged 18-29 years in a cohort exposed to, infected with or recovered from COVID-19 (not recorded which).

This rearrangement joins TRBV2 to TRBJ1-3; TRBD1 aligns across 7 bases. Germline CDR1 SNHLY, CDR2 FYNNEI. The CDR3 contains 13 residues. The V segment lost 5 bases and the J segment 2 bases; nucleotides outside the gene matches: 0. In DNA form, the CDR3 reads TGTGCCAGCAGTACAGGGGCTGGAAACACCATATATTTT. Its translation: CASSTGAGNTIYF.

J is TRBJ2-1 and V is TRBV5-4, with TRBD2 matching over 7 bases. CDR1 is SGHNT, CDR2 YYREEE, per germline (reference sequence). This CDR3 is 15 amino acids long. With 4 bases clipped from V and 4 bases from J, the junction kept 8 bases outside the gene matches. The CDR3 sequence: CASSQTSAHYNEQFF. CDR3 in DNA: TGTGCCAGCAGCCAAACTAGCGCCCATTACAATGAGCAGTTCTTC.

The CDR3 sequence: CASSNRRGLVTGELFF. CDR3 nucleotides: TGTGCCAGCAGCAACCGGAGGGGGCTGGTCACCGGGGAGCTGTTTTTT. The chain links TRBV3-1 (or the pseudogene TRBV3-2) to TRBJ2-2; D might be TRBD1 (7 bases). V lost 5 bases and J lost 4, with 17 bases in between. Germline V gene lookup returns CDR1 LGHDT and CDR2 YNNKEL (reference sequence). CDR3 length: 16 amino acids.

This chain links TRBV6-5 with TRBJ2-7, with no clear D. Germline values: CDR1 MNHEY, CDR2 SVGAGI. The CDR3 covers 13 residues. V was cut by 6 bases and J by 2 bases, with 11 bases left in between. The CDR3 protein is CASSQNTAYEQYF. The CDR3 nucleotides read TGTGCCAGCAGCCAAAACACAGCCTACGAGCAGTACTTC.

J is TRBJ2-7 and V is TRBV6-5; D uncertain. This CDR3 region has 14 residues. V shed 0 bases and J shed 2 bases, with 8 bases lying between them. Germline assignment: CDR1 MNHEY and CDR2 SVGAGI. CDR3 region: CASSYSGPPYEQYF. The CDR3 region has the DNA TGTGCCAGCAGTTACTCCGGTCCGCCCTACGAGCAGTACTTC.

This clone was found once. V is TRBV11-2 and J is TRBJ2-2; the D gene is possibly TRBD2 (6 bases). V lost 1 base and J 6 bases, leaving 9 bases between the germline ends. CDR3 length: 14 amino acids. Germline loops: CDR1 SGHAT, CDR2 FQNNGV. The CDR3 loop is CASSLVSGAGELFF. The DNA of the CDR3 is TGTGCCAGCAGCTTAGTTTCGGGGGCCGGGGAGCTGTTTTTT.

The V and J genes are TRBV4-1 and TRBJ2-7; the match to TRBD2 covers 11 bases. The length of the CDR3 is 16 residues. The V and J ends lost 0 bases and 1 base, in that order; junction bases with no gene match: 2. The germline V gene has CDR1 MGHRA and CDR2 YSYEKL. CDR3 sequence reads: CASSQEGLAGSYEQYF. CDR3 bases: TGCGCCAGCAGCCAAGAAGGACTAGCGGGTTCCTACGAGCAGTACTTC.

The rearrangement joins TRBV11-2 to TRBJ2-2, with unresolved D. CDR1 and CDR2 from the germline V gene are SGHAT and FQNNGV. The length of the CDR3 is 11 residues. The V end lost 6 bases, the J end lost 5 bases, and 4 bases lay between the germline ends. CDR3 in DNA: TGTGCCAGCAGTTATACCGGGGAGCTGTTTTTT. It encodes CASSYTGELFF.

The gene calls are TRBV7-2 and TRBJ1-2; 7 nucleotides match TRBD1. The V gene end was trimmed by 5 bases and the J gene end by 5 bases; junction bases not matched to a gene: 8. The germline CDR1 and CDR2 sequences are SGHTA and FQGNSA. The CDR3 covers 14 residues. In DNA form, the CDR3 reads TGTGCCAGCAGCCCCTGGACAGGCGGATATGGCTACACCTTC. Its protein is CASSPWTGGYGYTF.

This clone was picked up a small number of times. The rearrangement joins TRBV5-1 to TRBJ2-5, with a possible D match to TRBD2 (5 bases). The V and J ends lost 4 bases and 5 bases respectively, with 15 bases between them. The V gene's germline CDR1 is SGHRS and CDR2 YFSETQ. The CDR3 length is 14 residues. Here the CDR3 DNA reads TGCGCCAGCAGCCCGATGGGTGGCGGGGAGACCCAGTACTTC. Its translation is CASSPMGGGETQYF. The variable domain in full, with the rest retrieved from reference TRBV5-1 and TRBJ2-5, is KAGVTQTPRYLIKTRGQQVTLSCSPISGHRSVSWYQQTPGQGLQFLFEYFSETQRNKGNFPGRFSGRQFSNSRSEMNVSTLELGDSALYLCASSPMGGGETQYFGPGTRLLVL.

The chain recombines TRBV11-2 with TRBJ1-3; D is unresolved. Trimming took 8 bases from V and 2 from J, leaving 16 bases between them. There are 15 residues in the CDR3. From germline, CDR1 is SGHAT and CDR2 FQNNGV. The CDR3 nucleotides are TGTGCCAGCTCACGGGAGGGATCGACTGGAAACACCATATATTTT. This translates into CASSREGSTGNTIYF.

The rearrangement uses TRBV9 and TRBJ1-2; TRBD1 is a possible D gene (5 bases). V was shortened by 2 bases and J by 5 bases, with 7 bases between the two germline ends. The germline V gene has CDR1 SGDLS and CDR2 YYNGEE. The CDR3 is 12 amino acids. CDR3 amino acids: CASSVQGYGYTF. As DNA, the CDR3 is TGTGCCAGCAGCGTTCAGGGTTATGGCTACACCTTC.

V and J are TRBV4-1 and TRBJ2-3; no clear D. The CDR3 has 17 residues. Trimming took 0 bases from V and 3 from J, leaving 16 bases between them. Germline CDR1 is MGHRA and CDR2 is YSYEKL. Here the CDR3 DNA reads TGCGCCAGCAGCCAAGATAAGGAGCTACGGCGGACAGATACGCAGTATTTT. Translated: CASSQDKELRRTDTQYF.

The chain links TRBV7-9 to TRBJ1-6; D unclear. Germline assignment: CDR1 SEHNR and CDR2 FQNEAQ (reference sequence). This CDR3 has 18 amino acids. With 0 bases removed from V and 7 bases from J, the gap between germline ends came to 19 bases. The CDR3 DNA reads TGTGCCAGCAGCTTAGCGCCTACCGTATCCGGGGAGAATTCACCCCTCCACTTT. Amino acid sequence: CASSLAPTVSGENSPLHF.

This chain uses TRBV19 with TRBJ1-2; D may be TRBD1 (5 bases). Per the germline V gene, CDR1 is LNHDA and CDR2 is SQIVND (reference sequence). The CDR3 consists of 13 residues. V lost 6 bases, J lost 7 bases, and 15 bases lay in between. CDR3 region: CASSPRRGSGYTF. CDR3 coding DNA: TGTGCCAGTAGCCCCCGTAGGGGATCTGGCTACACCTTC. Supplemented by reference TRBV19 and TRBJ1-2, the full variable domain reads DGGITQSPKYLFRKEGQNVTLSCEQNLNHDAMYWYRQDPGQGLRLIYYSQIVNDFQKGDIAEGYSVSREKKESFPLTVTSAQKNPTAFYLCASSPRRGSGYTFGSGTRLTVV.

DNA of the CDR3: TGTGCCAGCAGCCATAGAGAGGAAACCCTCCACTTT. Its translation is CASSHREETLHF. The chain couples TRBV14 to TRBJ1-6; D is unresolved. The CDR3 spans 12 residues. Germline assignment: CDR1 SGHDN and CDR2 FVKESK. V was trimmed by 3 bases and J by 14 bases, leaving 11 bases between them. The whole variable domain, remainder taken from reference TRBV14 and TRBJ1-6, is EAGVTQFPSHSVIEKGQTVTLRCDPISGHDNLYWYRRVMGKEIKFLLHFVKESKQDESGMPNNRFLAERTGGTYSTLKVQPAELEDSGVYFCASSHREETLHFGNGTRLTVT.

V and J are TRBV6-5 and TRBJ2-5; 9 bases are shared with TRBD1. From germline, CDR1 is MNHEY and CDR2 SVGAGI. The J segment lost 1 base and the V segment lost 6 bases, leaving 6 bases of the junction unmatched. The CDR3 sequence is 15 residues long. CDR3 protein: CASRSGTGPQETQYF. For the CDR3, the DNA is TGTGCCAGCAGATCCGGGACAGGGCCCCAAGAGACCCAGTACTTC.

V is TRBV9 and J is TRBJ2-3; a weak D match, TRBD1 (5 bases). V was trimmed by 0 bases and J by 4 bases, leaving 12 bases between them. This CDR3 has 15 residues. Germline V gives CDR1 SGDLS, CDR2 YYNGEE. The DNA of the CDR3 is TGTGCCAGCAGCGTAGCCCAGGGCTGGGCAGATACGCAGTATTTT. It encodes CASSVAQGWADTQYF.

V gene TRBV9 combines with J gene TRBJ2-7; 9 bases match TRBD2. Germline V gene sequence: CDR1 SGDLS, CDR2 YYNGEE. V was clipped by 1 base and J by 0 bases; unmatched bases: 5. CDR3 length: 16 residues. This CDR3 reads CASSVLGSGSSYEQYF. The CDR3 coding sequence is TGTGCCAGCAGCGTACTGGGTAGCGGGAGCTCCTACGAGCAGTACTTC. The variable domain in full, with the rest retrieved from reference TRBV9 and TRBJ2-7, is DSGVTQTPKHLITATGQRVTLRCSPRSGDLSVYWYQQSLDQGLQFLIQYYNGEERAKGNILERFSAQQFPDLHSELNLSSLELGDSALYFCASSVLGSGSSYEQYFGPGTRLTVT.

The gene calls are TRBV10-3 and TRBJ2-3, with 9 bases lining up with TRBD2. The CDR3 runs 13 residues. The ends lost 11 bases at V and 2 bases at J; junction bases unmatched: 5. CDR1 and CDR2 (germline): ENHRY, SYGVKD. The CDR3 loop reads CALSGGTTDTQYF. CDR3 bases: TGTGCCCTAAGCGGGGGGACCACAGATACGCAGTATTTT.